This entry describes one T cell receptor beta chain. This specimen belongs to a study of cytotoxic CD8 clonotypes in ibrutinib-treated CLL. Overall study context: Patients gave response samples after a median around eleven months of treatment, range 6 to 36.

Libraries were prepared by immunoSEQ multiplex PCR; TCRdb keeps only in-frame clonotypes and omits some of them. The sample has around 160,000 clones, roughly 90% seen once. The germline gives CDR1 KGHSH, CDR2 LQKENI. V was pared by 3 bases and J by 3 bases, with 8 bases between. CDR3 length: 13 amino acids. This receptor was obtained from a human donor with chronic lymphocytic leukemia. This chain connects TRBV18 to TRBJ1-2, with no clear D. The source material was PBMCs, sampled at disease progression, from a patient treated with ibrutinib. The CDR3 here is CASSPPADYGYTF. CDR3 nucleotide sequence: TGTGCCAGCTCACCGCCCGCGGACTATGGCTACACCTTC.